The 30 T cell receptor beta chains below were found in one sample sequenced in a study of blood T cells in healthy people across ages. With a J-beta primer mix and a sample-barcoded 5' primer, a second PCR ran roughly 7 to 11 cycles. TCRdb reprocessed the 5' RACE reads via MiXCR and lists one record per CDR3 protein. The data contain fewer than 1.5 million distinct CDR3 sequences, around two fifths of them seen just once; the ten biggest clones take up 7.9%. The material sequenced was blood. These receptors were taken from a woman aged 18-30 years in good health.

The V gene is TRBV29-1, the J gene TRBJ2-5, with 8 bases identical to TRBD1. With 6 bases clipped from V and 1 base from J, the junction kept 7 bases outside the gene matches. CDR1 and CDR2 from the germline V gene are SQVTM and ANQGSEA. The CDR3 length is 14 residues. CDR3 DNA: TGCAGCGTCGCCCGGCAGGGGGCCCAAGAGACCCAGTACTTC. It is translated as CSVARQGAQETQYF.

This chain joins TRBV20-1 and TRBJ1-2, with a weak D call TRBD1 (5 bases). The V end was cut by 3 bases, the J end by 6 bases, with 14 bases between. This CDR3 is 13 amino acids long. The germline CDR1 and CDR2 sequences are DFQATT and SNEGSKA (reference sequence). The CDR3, as DNA: TGCAGTGCTAGGGTTCAGGGCCCCCATGGCTACACCTTC. Amino acids: CSARVQGPHGYTF.

The sample holds many counts of this clonotype. This chain links TRBV29-1 with TRBJ2-1; perhaps TRBD2 as D (5 bases). CDR3 length equals 13 residues. V gave up 7 bases and J gave up 4 bases, with 14 bases separating them. Germline CDR1 reads SQVTM; CDR2 reads ANQGSEA. In DNA, the CDR3 is TGCAGCGAGGCGGGCGGTGCGTACAATGAGCAGTTCTTC. It is translated as CSEAGGAYNEQFF.

The CDR3 coding sequence is TGTGCCAGCAGCTTAGTCATGACTAACTATGGCTACACCTTC. It codes for CASSLVMTNYGYTF. The chain carries TRBV7-2 and TRBJ1-2; D not resolved. CDR1 is SGHTA and CDR2 is FQGNSA in the germline V gene. V was pared by 1 base and J by 0 bases, with 6 bases between. CDR3 size: 14 residues.

This rearrangement joins TRBV20-1 to TRBJ1-2; 7 positions match TRBD1. The V gene end was trimmed by 3 bases and the J gene end by 10 bases; junction bases not matched to a gene: 14. In germline, CDR1 is DFQATT, CDR2 SNEGSKA (reference sequence). The CDR3 extends over 14 amino acids. The CDR3 DNA reads as TGCAGTGCTAGGGGAGGGGGCAATTGGATTGACTACACCTTC. This sequence encodes CSARGGGNWIDYTF.

The chain links TRBV24-1 to TRBJ1-5; D is possibly TRBD1 (6 bases). The V end lost 5 bases, the J end lost 2 bases, and 6 bases lay between the germline ends. Germline V CDR1 and CDR2: KGHDR, SFDVKD. The CDR3 loop spans 13 amino acids. The CDR3 coding sequence is TGTGCCACCAGTGCAGGGGGCAATCAGCCCCAGCATTTT. Translating it yields CATSAGGNQPQHF.

DNA of the CDR3: TGTGCCAGCAGCCCTGGGGGAACAGGGGAAGCTTTCTTT. Translation gives CASSPGGTGEAFF. This chain joins TRBV6-5 and TRBJ1-1; D is possibly TRBD1 (6 bases). The CDR3 loop spans 13 amino acids. Trimming stripped 6 bases from V and 8 bases from J, with 16 bases between. The germline CDR1 and CDR2 sequences are MNHEY and SVGAGI.

J is TRBJ2-7 and V is TRBV13; 11 bases agree with TRBD1. Per the germline V gene, CDR1 is PRHDT and CDR2 is FYEKMQ (reference sequence). This CDR3 has 14 amino acids. V lost 5 bases to trimming and J lost 5 bases; unmatched junction nucleotides: 5. The DNA of the CDR3 is TGTGCCAGCAGCATCCGGGACAGGGGGGACGAGCAGTACTTC. It yields the protein CASSIRDRGDEQYF.

V usage is TRBV3-1 and J usage is TRBJ2-5, with TRBD2 matching 8 bases. The CDR3 length is 16 residues. Per the germline V gene, CDR1 is LGHDT and CDR2 is YNNKEL (reference sequence). The V and J ends lost 4 bases and 11 bases, in that order; junction bases with no gene match: 18. The CDR3 sequence is CASSRSRAGGVLEQYF. Written as DNA, the CDR3 is TGTGCCAGCAGCCGATCCCGCGCGGGGGGTGTGCTTGAGCAGTACTTC.

The chain couples TRBV24-1 to TRBJ1-1; 8 bases align to TRBD1. The length of the CDR3 is 14 residues. Germline CDR1 KGHDR, CDR2 SFDVKD. After removal of 9 bases from V and 8 bases from J, the junction contained 13 bases not matched to a gene. The CDR3 DNA sequence: TGTGCCACCCCGTGCTGGACAGGGCAGGCGGAAGCTTTCTTT. This gives the protein CATPCWTGQAEAFF.

V gene TRBV20-1 combines with J gene TRBJ2-3; 8 nucleotides match TRBD2. Per the germline V gene, CDR1 is DFQATT and CDR2 is SNEGSKA (reference sequence). Trimming cost V 4 bases and J 2 bases; bases outside gene matches: 8. This CDR3 has 15 amino acids. The CDR3 nucleotides read TGCAGTGCTATAGCTAGCGGGCTTGACACAGATACGCAGTATTTT. Translating it yields CSAIASGLDTDTQYF.

The chain joins TRBV20-1 to TRBJ2-1; 10 bases agree with TRBD2. V trimming: 6 bases; J trimming: 2 bases; junction bases outside the gene matches: 13. This CDR3 comprises 17 residues. Per the germline V gene, CDR1 is DFQATT and CDR2 is SNEGSKA (reference sequence). DNA of the CDR3: TGCAGTGCCCGGGGCCTAGCGGGAGTCGTAGCCTACAATGAGCAGTTCTTC. It specifies CSARGLAGVVAYNEQFF.

The V and J genes are TRBV20-1 and TRBJ2-1; TRBD2 is a possible D gene (5 bases). CDR3 length: 17 amino acids. Germline CDR1 reads DFQATT; CDR2 reads SNEGSKA (reference sequence). Trimming took off 0 bases at V and 0 bases at J, with 15 bases between the two ends. CDR3 nucleotide sequence: TGCAGTGCTAGAGATTCGAATAGCGCTAGCTCCTACAATGAGCAGTTCTTC. As protein: CSARDSNSASSYNEQFF.

The chain recombines TRBV27 with TRBJ1-2, with a tentative D call TRBD1 (5 bases). There are 15 residues in the CDR3. The V end was cut by 2 bases, the J end by 4 bases, with 14 bases between. Germline V gene sequence: CDR1 MNHEY, CDR2 SMNVEV (reference sequence). This CDR3 is CASSLQGSSSYGYTF. CDR3 in DNA: TGTGCCAGCAGTTTACAGGGATCCTCGTCCTATGGCTACACCTTC.

This clonotype was observed a few times. The chain has TRBV6-6 and TRBJ2-5; D not resolved. The J call is doubtful: the DNA matches TRBJ2-7 better. Germline loops: CDR1 MNHNY, CDR2 SVGAGI (reference sequence). The CDR3 is 13 amino acids. CDR3 loop: CASSYRGQGEQYF. The DNA for the CDR3 is TGTGCCAGCAGTTACCGAGGCCAAGGCGAGCAGTACTTC.

The chain employs TRBV5-1 and TRBJ2-7; D possibly uses TRBD1 or TRBD2 (5 bases each). CDR1 is SGHRS and CDR2 is YFSETQ in the germline V gene. This CDR3 has 14 residues. Trimming shortened V by 4 bases and J by 0 bases, and 11 bases separated the two germline ends. CDR3 amino acids: CASSGDPSSYEQYF. The CDR3, as DNA: TGCGCCAGCAGCGGGGACCCGAGCTCCTACGAGCAGTACTTC.

This clonotype was counted only a few times. The chain has TRBV4-2 and TRBJ2-3; D call uncertain. CDR1 and CDR2 from the germline V gene are LGHNA and YNFKEQ. This CDR3 contains 15 residues. Trimming removed 2 bases at V and 2 bases at J, with 11 bases between. The CDR3 here is CASSQFVSATDTQYF. In DNA, the CDR3 is TGTGCCAGCAGCCAATTCGTAAGCGCCACAGATACGCAGTATTTT.

This clonotype was counted only a few times. A read error may account for a junction end that differs from germline. V is TRBV5-1 and J is TRBJ2-1, with 13 bases fitting TRBD2. Germline V lookup: CDR1 SGHRS, CDR2 YFSETQ. CDR3 length: 17 amino acids. CDR3 region: CASSDILAGGSYNEQFF. The CDR3 nucleotides read TGTGCCAGCAGCGACATACTAGCGGGGGGGTCCTACAATGAGCAGTTCTTC.

The chain employs TRBV28 and TRBJ1-1, with D uncertain. The CDR3 contains 13 residues. The V and J ends lost 3 bases and 7 bases respectively, with 12 bases between them. CDR1 is MDHEN, CDR2 SYDVKM, per germline. CDR3 DNA: TGTGCCAGCAGTTTTGGGAGGGTACTTGAAGCTTTCTTT. Amino acid sequence: CASSFGRVLEAFF.

This chain links TRBV6-5 with TRBJ2-3; 12 bases agree with TRBD2. The CDR3 totals 17 residues. V was pared by 0 bases and J by 1 base, with 2 bases of the junction left unmatched. Germline CDR1 is MNHEY and CDR2 is SVGAGI. The CDR3 DNA reads TGTGCCAGCAGTTACTCGAGACTAGCGGGGGGCACAGATACGCAGTATTTT. Translating gives CASSYSRLAGGTDTQYF.

This clonotype occurred many times. This sequence joins TRBV4-1 and TRBJ1-6; D gene ambiguous. Germline V CDR1 and CDR2: MGHRA, YSYEKL. The V end was cut by 4 bases, the J end by 0 bases, with 13 bases between. CDR3 length: 17 residues. CDR3 in DNA: TGCGCCAGCAGCCGAGAACAGAGGAGCTCCTATAATTCACCCCTCCACTTT. It yields the protein CASSREQRSSYNSPLHF.

V is TRBV10-3 and J is TRBJ2-1, with D perhaps matching TRBD1 (7 bases). V gave up 2 bases and J gave up 12 bases, with 20 bases separating them. In germline, CDR1 is ENHRY, CDR2 SYGVKD. This CDR3 contains 15 residues. In DNA, the CDR3 is TGTGCCATCAGTGAGCCGGGGGACAGAGTCCAAGGGCAGTTCTTC. Its translation is CAISEPGDRVQGQFF.

This clonotype was seen only a few times. The chain carries TRBV5-5 and TRBJ2-2; 9 nucleotides match TRBD1. CDR1 SGHKS and CDR2 YYEKEE come from the germline V gene (reference sequence). The CDR3 sequence is 16 residues long. V was clipped by 3 bases and J by 4 bases; unmatched bases: 7. The CDR3 loop is CASSSTGGVGTGELFF. The CDR3 DNA is TGTGCCAGCAGCTCAACAGGGGGCGTGGGCACCGGGGAGCTGTTTTTT.

A note on this clonotype: Its ends do not fully match the called genes, so a read error is possible. This chain links TRBV5-5 with TRBJ1-2; 7 bases agree with TRBD1. The germline CDR1 and CDR2 sequences are SGHKS and YYEKEE (reference sequence). The CDR3 totals 15 residues. The CDR3 sequence is CVSSLATGALYGYTF. In DNA form, the CDR3 reads TGTGTCAGCAGCTTGGCCACAGGGGCCCTCTATGGCTACACCTTC.

V and J are TRBV11-2 and TRBJ2-5, with 11 nucleotides matching TRBD2. The CDR3 has 18 residues. Unmatched junction bases numbered 14, after V lost 5 bases and J lost 3 bases. Germline loops: CDR1 SGHAT, CDR2 FQNNGV. The CDR3 sequence: CASSMNSGLAGLKETQYF. The CDR3 coding sequence is TGTGCCAGCAGCATGAACAGTGGACTAGCGGGTCTGAAAGAGACCCAGTACTTC.

The chain employs TRBV6-6 and TRBJ2-4; 7 bases map to TRBD1. The last part of the DNA fits TRBJ2-7 better; the J call may be wrong. Germline CDR1 and CDR2: MNHNY and SVGAGI (reference sequence). The CDR3 is 17 residues long. The CDR3 loop reads CASSIRQGWSGQHEQYF. CDR3 DNA: TGTGCCAGCAGTATTCGACAGGGCTGGTCGGGTCAACACGAGCAGTACTTC.

The J gene is TRBJ2-5, the V gene TRBV9; D not resolved. Trimming stripped 0 bases from V and 2 bases from J, with 11 bases between. The CDR3 consists of 15 residues. The germline V gene encodes CDR1 SGDLS and CDR2 YYNGEE. The CDR3 nucleotides read TGTGCCAGCAGCGTAGATCTGGCAGGTCAAGAGACCCAGTACTTC. As protein: CASSVDLAGQETQYF.

The sample holds a few counts of this clonotype. This sequence joins TRBV3-1 and TRBJ2-7, with 8 bases that match TRBD2. CDR1 is LGHDT, CDR2 YNNKEL, per germline (reference sequence). V was clipped by 7 bases and J by 4 bases; unmatched bases: 15. This CDR3 has 16 amino acids. The CDR3 nucleotides are TGTGCCAGCACCCCGGGAGCGGGAGAGCCCTCTTACGAGCAGTACTTC. It encodes CASTPGAGEPSYEQYF.

This clonotype showed up just a few times. This chain links TRBV6-6 with TRBJ2-7, with a weak D call TRBD2 (6 bases). V gave up 8 bases and J gave up 0 bases, with 11 bases separating them. The germline CDR1 and CDR2 sequences are MNHNY and SVGAGI (reference sequence). The CDR3 totals 13 residues. DNA for the CDR3: TGTGCCAGCGCGGGACTCCTCTCCTACGAGCAGTACTTC. Translation gives CASAGLLSYEQYF.

The chain joins TRBV20-1 to TRBJ2-1; 15 bases fit TRBD2. The CDR3 runs 15 residues. From germline, CDR1 is DFQATT and CDR2 SNEGSKA (reference sequence). Germline trimming cut 6 bases from V and 4 bases from J; bases unmatched to any gene: 4. CDR3 sequence: CSAGTSGGIYNEQFF. CDR3 DNA sequence: TGCAGTGCGGGGACTAGCGGGGGGATTTACAATGAGCAGTTCTTC.